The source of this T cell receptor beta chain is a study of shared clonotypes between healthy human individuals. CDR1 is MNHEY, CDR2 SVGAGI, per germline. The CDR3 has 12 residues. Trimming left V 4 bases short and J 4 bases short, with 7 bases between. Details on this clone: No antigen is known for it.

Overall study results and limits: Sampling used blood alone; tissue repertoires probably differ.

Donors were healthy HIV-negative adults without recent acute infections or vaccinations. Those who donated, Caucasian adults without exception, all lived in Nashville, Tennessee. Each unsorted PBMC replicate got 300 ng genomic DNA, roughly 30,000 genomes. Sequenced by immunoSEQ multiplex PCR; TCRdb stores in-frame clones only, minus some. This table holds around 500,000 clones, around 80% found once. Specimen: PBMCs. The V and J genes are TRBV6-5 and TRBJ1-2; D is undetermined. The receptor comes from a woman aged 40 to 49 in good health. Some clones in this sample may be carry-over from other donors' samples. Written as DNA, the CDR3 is TGTGCCAGCAGTTCCCAGAGCTATGGCTACACCTTC. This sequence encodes CASSSQSYGYTF.